This T cell receptor beta chain was recovered during a study of T cells in Graves' hyperthyroidism and ophthalmopathy. V was cut by 5 bases and J by 5 bases, with 16 bases left in between. The germline V gene encodes CDR1 SEHNR and CDR2 FQNEAQ (reference sequence). This CDR3 contains 15 residues. Clinicians diagnosed patients from clinical symptoms, serum thyroxine and TRAb, thyroid ultrasound and orbital computed tomography. RNA transcripts were the template for amplifying TCR beta CDR3 regions. RT-PCR in the first round (using the HTBI primer set) targeted the TCR CDR3. TCRdb called the multiplex PCR reads again in MiXCR, with one record for every CDR3 protein. The sample records roughly 740,000 distinct CDR3 sequences, around 17% being singletons.

This chain links TRBV7-9 with TRBJ2-1; possible D gene TRBD2, 6 bases. Sequenced input: blood. The source of this sequence is a man aged 18 to 30 with Graves' hyperthyroidism. The CDR3 sequence is CASSDGLSLDNEQFF. CDR3 nucleotide sequence: TGTGCCAGCAGCGACGGACTATCCCTCGACAATGAGCAGTTCTTC. Full variable domain (remainder filled in from reference TRBV7-9 and TRBJ2-1): DTGVSQNPRHKITKRGQNVTFRCDPISEHNRLYWYRQTLGQGPEFLTYFQNEAQLEKSRLLSDRFSAERPKGSFSTLEIQRTEQGDSAMYLCASSDGLSLDNEQFFGPGTRLTVL.